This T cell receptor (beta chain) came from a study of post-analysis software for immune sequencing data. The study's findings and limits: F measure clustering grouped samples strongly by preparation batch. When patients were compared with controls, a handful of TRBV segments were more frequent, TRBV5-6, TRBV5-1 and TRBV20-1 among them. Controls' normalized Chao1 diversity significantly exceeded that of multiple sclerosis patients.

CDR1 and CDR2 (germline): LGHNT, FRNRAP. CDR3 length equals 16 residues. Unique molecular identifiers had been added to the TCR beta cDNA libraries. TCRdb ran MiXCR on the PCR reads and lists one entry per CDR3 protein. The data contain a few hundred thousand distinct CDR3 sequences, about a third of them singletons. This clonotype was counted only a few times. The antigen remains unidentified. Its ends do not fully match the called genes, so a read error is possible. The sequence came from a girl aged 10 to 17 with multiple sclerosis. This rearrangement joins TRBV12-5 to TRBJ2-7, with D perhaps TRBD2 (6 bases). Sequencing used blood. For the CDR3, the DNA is TGTGCTAGTGGGCGAACCCCTGGAGGGTACTCCGACGAGCAGTACTTC. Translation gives CASGRTPGGYSDEQYF.